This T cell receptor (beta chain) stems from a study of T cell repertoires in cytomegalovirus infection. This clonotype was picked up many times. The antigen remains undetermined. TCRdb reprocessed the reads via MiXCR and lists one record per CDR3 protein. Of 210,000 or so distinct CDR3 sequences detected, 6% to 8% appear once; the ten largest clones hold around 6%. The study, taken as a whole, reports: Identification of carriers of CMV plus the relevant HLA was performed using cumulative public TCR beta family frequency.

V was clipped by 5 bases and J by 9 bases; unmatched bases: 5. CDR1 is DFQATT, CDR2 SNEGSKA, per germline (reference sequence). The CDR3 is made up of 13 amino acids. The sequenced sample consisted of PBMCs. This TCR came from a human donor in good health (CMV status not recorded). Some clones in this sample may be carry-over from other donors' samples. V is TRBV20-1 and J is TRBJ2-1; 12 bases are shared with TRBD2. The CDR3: CSARLAGGIEQFF. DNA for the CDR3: TGCAGTGCTCGGCTAGCGGGGGGGATTGAGCAGTTCTTC.